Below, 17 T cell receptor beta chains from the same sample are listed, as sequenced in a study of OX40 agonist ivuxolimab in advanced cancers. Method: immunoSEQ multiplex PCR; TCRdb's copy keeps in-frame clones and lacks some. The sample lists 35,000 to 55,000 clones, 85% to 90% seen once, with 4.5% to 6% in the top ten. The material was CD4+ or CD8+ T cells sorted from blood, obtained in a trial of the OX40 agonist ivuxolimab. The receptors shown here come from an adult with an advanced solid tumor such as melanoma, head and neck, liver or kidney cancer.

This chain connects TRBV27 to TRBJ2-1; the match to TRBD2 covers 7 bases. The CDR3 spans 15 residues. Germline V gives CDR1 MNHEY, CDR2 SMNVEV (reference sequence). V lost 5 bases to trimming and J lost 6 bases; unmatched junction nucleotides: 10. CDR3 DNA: TGTGCCAGCAGTGGGCGGACTAGTTCGGGCAATGAGCAGTTCTTC. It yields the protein CASSGRTSSGNEQFF.

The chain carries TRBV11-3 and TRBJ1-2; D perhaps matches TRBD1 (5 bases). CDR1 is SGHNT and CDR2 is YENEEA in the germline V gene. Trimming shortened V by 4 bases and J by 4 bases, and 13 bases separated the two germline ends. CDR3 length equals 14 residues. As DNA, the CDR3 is TGTGCCAGCAGCTGGGACGCCTGCGTCTATGGCTACACCTTC. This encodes CASSWDACVYGYTF.

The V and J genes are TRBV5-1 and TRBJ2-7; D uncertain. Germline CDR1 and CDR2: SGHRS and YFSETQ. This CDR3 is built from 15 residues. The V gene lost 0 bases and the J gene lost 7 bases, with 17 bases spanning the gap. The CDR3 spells CASSLDLTSVREQYF. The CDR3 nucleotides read TGCGCCAGCAGCTTGGATCTCACATCGGTTCGGGAGCAGTACTTC.

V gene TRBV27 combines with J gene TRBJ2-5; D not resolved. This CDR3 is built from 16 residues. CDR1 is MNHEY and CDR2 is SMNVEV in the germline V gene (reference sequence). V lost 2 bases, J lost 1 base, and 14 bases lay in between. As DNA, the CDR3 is TGTGCCAGCAGTTTAAAGGGCAGGATCACCCAAGAGACCCAGTACTTC. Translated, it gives CASSLKGRITQETQYF.

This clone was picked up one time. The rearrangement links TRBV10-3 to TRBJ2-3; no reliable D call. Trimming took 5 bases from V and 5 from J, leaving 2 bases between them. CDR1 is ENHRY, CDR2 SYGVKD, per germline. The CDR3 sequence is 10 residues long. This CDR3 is CAISKDTQYF. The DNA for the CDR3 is TGTGCCATCAGTAAAGATACGCAGTATTTT.

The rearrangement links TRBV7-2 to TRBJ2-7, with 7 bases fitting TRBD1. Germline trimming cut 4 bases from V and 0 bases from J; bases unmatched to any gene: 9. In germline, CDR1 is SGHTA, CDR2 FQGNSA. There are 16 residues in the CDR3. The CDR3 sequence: CASSSPLDRSSYEQYF. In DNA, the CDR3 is TGTGCCAGCAGCTCCCCCCTGGACAGGAGCTCCTACGAGCAGTACTTC. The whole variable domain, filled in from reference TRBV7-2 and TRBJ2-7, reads GAGVSQSPSNKVTEKGKDVELRCDPISGHTALYWYRQSLGQGLEFLIYFQGNSAPDKSGLPSDRFSAERTGGSVSTLTIQRTQQEDSAVYLCASSSPLDRSSYEQYFGPGTRLTVT.

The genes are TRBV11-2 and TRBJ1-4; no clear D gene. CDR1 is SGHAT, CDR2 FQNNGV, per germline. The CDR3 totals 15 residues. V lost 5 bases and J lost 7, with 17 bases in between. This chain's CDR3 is CASSQPTQMIEKLFF. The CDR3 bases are TGTGCCAGCAGCCAACCGACCCAAATGATTGAAAAACTGTTTTTT. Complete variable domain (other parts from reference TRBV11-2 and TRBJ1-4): EAGVAQSPRYKIIEKRQSVAFWCNPISGHATLYWYQQILGQGPKLLIQFQNNGVVDDSQLPKDRFSAERLKGVDSTLKIQPAKLEDSAVYLCASSQPTQMIEKLFFGSGTQLSVL.

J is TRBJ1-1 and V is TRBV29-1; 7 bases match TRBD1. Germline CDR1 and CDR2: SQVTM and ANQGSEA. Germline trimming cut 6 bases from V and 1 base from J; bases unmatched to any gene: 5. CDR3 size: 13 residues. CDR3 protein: CSVRQGSNTEAFF. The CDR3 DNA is TGCAGCGTCCGACAGGGTTCGAACACTGAAGCTTTCTTT. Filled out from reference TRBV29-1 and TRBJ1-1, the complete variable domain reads SAVISQKPSRDICQRGTSLTIQCQVDSQVTMMFWYRQQPGQSLTLIATANQGSEATYESGFVIDKFPISRPNLTFSTLTVSNMSPEDSSIYLCSVRQGSNTEAFFGQGTRLTVV.

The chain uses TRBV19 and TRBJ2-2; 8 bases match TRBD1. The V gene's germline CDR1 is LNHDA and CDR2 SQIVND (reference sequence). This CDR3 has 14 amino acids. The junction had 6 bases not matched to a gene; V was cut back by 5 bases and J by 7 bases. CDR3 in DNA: TGTGCCAGTAGTGCCGCAGGGGGCTTCGGGGAGCTGTTTTTT. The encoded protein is CASSAAGGFGELFF. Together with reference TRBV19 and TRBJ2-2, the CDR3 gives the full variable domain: DGGITQSPKYLFRKEGQNVTLSCEQNLNHDAMYWYRQDPGQGLRLIYYSQIVNDFQKGDIAEGYSVSREKKESFPLTVTSAQKNPTAFYLCASSAAGGFGELFFGEGSRLTVL.

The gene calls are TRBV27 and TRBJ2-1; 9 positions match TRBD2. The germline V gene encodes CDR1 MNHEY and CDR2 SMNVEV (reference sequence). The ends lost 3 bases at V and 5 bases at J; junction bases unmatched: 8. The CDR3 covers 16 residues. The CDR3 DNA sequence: TGTGCCAGCAGTTTTTCCTCGAGCGGGAGGAACAATGAGCAGTTCTTC. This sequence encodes CASSFSSSGRNNEQFF.

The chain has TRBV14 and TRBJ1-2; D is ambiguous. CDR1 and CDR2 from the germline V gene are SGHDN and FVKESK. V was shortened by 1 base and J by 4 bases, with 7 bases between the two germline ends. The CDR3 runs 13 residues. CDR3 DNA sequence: TGTGCCAGCAGCCAAGGTGGGGTCTATGGCTACACCTTC. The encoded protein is CASSQGGVYGYTF.

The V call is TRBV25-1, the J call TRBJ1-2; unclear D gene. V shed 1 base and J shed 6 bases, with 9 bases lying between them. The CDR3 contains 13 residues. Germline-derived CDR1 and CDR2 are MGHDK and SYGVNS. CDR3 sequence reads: CASSEFVTDGYTF. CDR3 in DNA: TGTGCCAGCAGTGAATTCGTCACGGATGGCTACACCTTC.

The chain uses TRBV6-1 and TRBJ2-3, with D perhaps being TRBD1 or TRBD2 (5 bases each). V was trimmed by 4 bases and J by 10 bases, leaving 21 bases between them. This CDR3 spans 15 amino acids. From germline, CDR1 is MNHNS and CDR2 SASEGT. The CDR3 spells CASSVGTSSLGAQYF. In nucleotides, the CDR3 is TGTGCCAGCAGTGTCGGGACCTCCTCCCTAGGGGCGCAGTATTTT.

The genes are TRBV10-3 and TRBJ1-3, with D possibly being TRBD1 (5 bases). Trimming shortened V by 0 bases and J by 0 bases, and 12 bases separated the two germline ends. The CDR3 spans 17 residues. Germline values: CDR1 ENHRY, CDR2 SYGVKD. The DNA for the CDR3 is TGTGCCATCAGTGAGTCGGAGTGGGGCTTCTCTGGAAACACCATATATTTT. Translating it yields CAISESEWGFSGNTIYF.

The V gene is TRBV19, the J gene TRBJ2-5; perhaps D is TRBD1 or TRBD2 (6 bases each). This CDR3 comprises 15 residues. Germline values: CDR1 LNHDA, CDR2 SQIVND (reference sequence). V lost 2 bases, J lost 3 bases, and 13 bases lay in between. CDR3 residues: CASSIHGGLEETQYF. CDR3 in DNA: TGTGCCAGTAGTATACATGGGGGGCTAGAAGAGACCCAGTACTTC.

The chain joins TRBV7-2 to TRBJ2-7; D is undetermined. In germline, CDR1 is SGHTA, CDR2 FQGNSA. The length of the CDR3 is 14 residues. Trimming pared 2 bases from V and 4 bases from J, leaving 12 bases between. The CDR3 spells CASSLNLPPYEQYF. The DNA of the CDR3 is TGTGCCAGCAGCTTAAATCTTCCCCCTTACGAGCAGTACTTC. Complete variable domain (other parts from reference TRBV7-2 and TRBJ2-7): GAGVSQSPSNKVTEKGKDVELRCDPISGHTALYWYRQSLGQGLEFLIYFQGNSAPDKSGLPSDRFSAERTGGSVSTLTIQRTQQEDSAVYLCASSLNLPPYEQYFGPGTRLTVT.

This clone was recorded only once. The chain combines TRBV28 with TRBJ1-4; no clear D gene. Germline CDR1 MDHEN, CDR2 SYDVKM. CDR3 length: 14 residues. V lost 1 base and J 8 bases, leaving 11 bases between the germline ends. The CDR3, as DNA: TGTGCCAGCAGTTTATCTGTCACGAGGGAAAAACTGTTTTTT. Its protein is CASSLSVTREKLFF.